This is a list of T cell receptor beta chains from one sample in a study of T-cell reconstitution after alpha-beta-depleted transplantation in children. TCRdb re-called the PCR reads with MiXCR, one entry per CDR3 protein. The sample records approximately 520,000 distinct CDR3 sequences, more than 9.5% being singletons. Sequenced material: PBMCs, mostly from graft donor cells, taken 180 days after TCRalphabeta/CD19-depleted stem cell transplant. The receptors come from a female patient aged 2-9 years who had a stem cell transplant for aplastic anemia, so the T cells may come from the graft donor. Each CDR3 is given with its conserved first and last residue. A D gene is named only where the DNA matches it firmly. Some rows have no size entry. The others give once, few or many, or a class for an expanded clone.

d_gene	v_gene	abundance	len	j_gene	CDR3nt	CDR3aa
.	TRBV12-3/TRBV12-4	few	14	TRBJ2-5	TGTGCCAGCAGTCCTCAGGGCGGACAAGAGACCCAGTACTTC	CASSPQGGQETQYF
TRBD1	TRBV29-1	few	15	TRBJ1-2	TGCAGCGTCGGCCCGGACAGGGGGGCCTTCTATGGCTACACCTTC	CSVGPDRGAFYGYTF
.	TRBV7-9	.	12	TRBJ1-4	TGTGCCAGCAGCTTCAGTAATGAAAAACTGTTTTTT	CASSFSNEKLFF
.	TRBV4-3	.	14	TRBJ2-5	TGCGCCAGCAGCCAGACGACCAGGCAAGAGACCCAGTACTTC	CASSQTTRQETQYF
.	TRBV5-1	few	16	TRBJ2-1	TGCGCCAGCAGCCGCTTGGGCGGGGTTTCCTACAATGAGCAGTTCTTC	CASSRLGGVSYNEQFF
.	TRBV28	few	12	TRBJ1-5	TGTGCCAGCAGTCCCCCGGTACATCCCCAGCATTTT	CASSPPVHPQHF
.	TRBV29-1	.	16	TRBJ2-5	TGCAGCGTTGGGGCCGTACGGGACATCTTTCAAGAGACCCAGTACTTC	CSVGAVRDIFQETQYF
.	TRBV29-1	.	14	TRBJ2-7	TGCAGCGTTGAAGATTTGGTTCCGACACCCCAGCAGTACTTC	CSVEDLVPTPQQYF
TRBD2	TRBV7-3	once	15	TRBJ2-1	TGTGCCTGCAGCTTAGGGCTAGCGGGTTACAATGAGCAGTCCTTC	CACSLGLAGYNEQSF
TRBD1	TRBV12-3/TRBV12-4	many	14	TRBJ2-6	TGTGCCAGCAGACAGGGGTCTGGGGCCAACGTCCTGACTTTC	CASRQGSGANVLTF
TRBD2	TRBV18	.	14	TRBJ2-1	TGTGCCAGCTCACCACTAGCGGGAGGCAATGAGCAGTTCTTC	CASSPLAGGNEQFF